This T cell receptor beta chain came from a study of Graves' ophthalmopathy and Graves' hyperthyroidism. This clonotype was recorded many times. Disease in donors with ophthalmopathy had moderate-to-severe activity, CAS ≥3, NOSPECS ≥4 and under 3 months' duration. With 3 bases removed from V and 3 bases from J, the gap between germline ends came to 20 bases. From germline, CDR1 is SQVTM and CDR2 ANQGSEA. The CDR3 runs to 16 residues. Amplification of TCR beta CDR3 regions used RNA transcripts. In the first round, RT-PCR was carried out with HTBI primers, and a multiplex PCR formed the second round. One entry per CDR3 protein, called by TCRdb with MiXCR from the multiplex PCR reads. The sample consists of about half a million distinct CDR3 sequences, about an eighth of them appearing once.

The sample was blood. The sequence was collected from a woman under 40 with Graves' ophthalmopathy. The chain is built from TRBV29-1 and TRBJ1-2, with D maybe TRBD1 (5 bases). This CDR3 is CSVEWGGLGTYYGYTF. As DNA, the CDR3 is TGCAGCGTTGAGTGGGGGGGGTTGGGAACCTACTATGGCTACACCTTC.